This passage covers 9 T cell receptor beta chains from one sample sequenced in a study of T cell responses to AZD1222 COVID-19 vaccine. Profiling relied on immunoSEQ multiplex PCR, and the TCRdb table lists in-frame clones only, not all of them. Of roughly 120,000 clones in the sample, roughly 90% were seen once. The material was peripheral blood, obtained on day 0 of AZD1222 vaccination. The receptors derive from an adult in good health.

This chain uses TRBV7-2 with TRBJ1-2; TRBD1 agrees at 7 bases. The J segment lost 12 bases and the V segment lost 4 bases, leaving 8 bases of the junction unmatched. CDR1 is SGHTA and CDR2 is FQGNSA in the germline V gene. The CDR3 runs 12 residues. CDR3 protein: CASSSDDRAHTF. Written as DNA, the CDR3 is TGTGCCAGCAGCTCAGATGACAGGGCCCACACCTTC.

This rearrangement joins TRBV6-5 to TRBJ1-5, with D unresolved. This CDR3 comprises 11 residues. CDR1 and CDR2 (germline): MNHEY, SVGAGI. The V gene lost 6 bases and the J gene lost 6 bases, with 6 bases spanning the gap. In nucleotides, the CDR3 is TGTGCCAGCAGATACGGTCAGCCCCAGCATTTT. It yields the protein CASRYGQPQHF.

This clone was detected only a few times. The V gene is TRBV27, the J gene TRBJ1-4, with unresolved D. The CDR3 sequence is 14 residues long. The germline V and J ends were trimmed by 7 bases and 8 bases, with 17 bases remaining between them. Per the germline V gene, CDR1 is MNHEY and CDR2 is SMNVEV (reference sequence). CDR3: CASNLGLRQEKLFF. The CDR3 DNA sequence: TGTGCCAGCAACCTGGGCCTTAGGCAGGAAAAACTGTTTTTT.

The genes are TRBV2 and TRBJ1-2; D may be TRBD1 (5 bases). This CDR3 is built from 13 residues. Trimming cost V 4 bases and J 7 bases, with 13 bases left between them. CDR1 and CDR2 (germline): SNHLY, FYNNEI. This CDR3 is CASSGVTAFGYTF. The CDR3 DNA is TGTGCCAGCAGTGGCGTGACAGCGTTTGGCTACACCTTC.

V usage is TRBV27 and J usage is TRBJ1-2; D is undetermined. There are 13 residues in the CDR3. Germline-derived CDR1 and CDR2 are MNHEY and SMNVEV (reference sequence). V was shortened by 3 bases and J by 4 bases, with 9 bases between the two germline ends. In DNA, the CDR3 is TGTGCCAGCAGTTTTGACACCCTCTATGGCTACACCTTC. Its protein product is CASSFDTLYGYTF.

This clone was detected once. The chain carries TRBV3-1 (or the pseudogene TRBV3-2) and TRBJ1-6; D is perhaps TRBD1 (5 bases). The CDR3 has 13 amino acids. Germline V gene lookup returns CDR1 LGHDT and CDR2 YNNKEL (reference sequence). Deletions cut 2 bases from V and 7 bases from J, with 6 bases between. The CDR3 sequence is CASSQRTNSPLHF. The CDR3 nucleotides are TGTGCCAGCAGCCAAAGGACAAATTCACCCCTCCACTTT.

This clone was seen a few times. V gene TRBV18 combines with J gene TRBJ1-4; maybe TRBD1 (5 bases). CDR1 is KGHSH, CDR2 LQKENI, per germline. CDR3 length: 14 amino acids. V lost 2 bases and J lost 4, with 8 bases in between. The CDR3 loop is CASSPGTLNEKLFF. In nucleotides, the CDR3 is TGTGCCAGCTCACCAGGGACCCTTAATGAAAAACTGTTTTTT.

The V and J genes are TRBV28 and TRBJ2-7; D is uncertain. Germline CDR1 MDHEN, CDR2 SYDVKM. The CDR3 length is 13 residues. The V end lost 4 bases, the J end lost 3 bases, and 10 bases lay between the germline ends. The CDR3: CASSSAPIYEQYF. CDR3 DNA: TGTGCCAGCAGTTCCGCACCGATCTACGAGCAGTACTTC. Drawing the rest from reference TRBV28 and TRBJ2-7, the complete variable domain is DVKVTQSSRYLVKRTGEKVFLECVQDMDHENMFWYRQDPGLGLRLIYFSYDVKMKEKGDIPEGYSVSREKKERFSLILESASTNQTSMYLCASSSAPIYEQYFGPGTRLTVT.

The CDR3 loop reads CASRRGETGELFF. For the CDR3, the DNA is TGTGCCAGCAGGAGGGGGGAGACCGGGGAGCTGTTTTTT. The chain employs TRBV6-5 and TRBJ2-2; D is perhaps TRBD1 or TRBD2 (6 bases each). V gave up 6 bases and J gave up 5 bases, with 10 bases separating them. The CDR3 extends over 13 amino acids. CDR1 and CDR2 from the germline V gene are MNHEY and SVGAGI.